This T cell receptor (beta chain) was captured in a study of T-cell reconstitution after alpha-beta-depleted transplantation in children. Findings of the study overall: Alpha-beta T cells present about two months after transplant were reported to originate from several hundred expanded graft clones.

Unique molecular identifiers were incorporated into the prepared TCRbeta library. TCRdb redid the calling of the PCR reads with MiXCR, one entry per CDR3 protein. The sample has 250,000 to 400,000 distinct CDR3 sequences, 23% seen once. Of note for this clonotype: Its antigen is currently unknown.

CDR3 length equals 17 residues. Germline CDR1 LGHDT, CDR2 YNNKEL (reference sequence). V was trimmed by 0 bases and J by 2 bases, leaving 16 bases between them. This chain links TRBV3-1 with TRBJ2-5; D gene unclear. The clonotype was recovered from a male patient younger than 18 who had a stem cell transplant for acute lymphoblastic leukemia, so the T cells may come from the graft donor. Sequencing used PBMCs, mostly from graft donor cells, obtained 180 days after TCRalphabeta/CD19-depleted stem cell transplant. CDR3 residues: CASSQERRSGPQETQYF. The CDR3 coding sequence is TGTGCCAGCAGCCAAGAGAGGCGCAGTGGGCCTCAAGAGACCCAGTACTTC.